This passage covers 28 T cell receptor beta chains from one sample sequenced in a study of blood T cell repertoires in COVID-19. The data were produced by immunoSEQ multiplex PCR, yet TCRdb's version contains in-frame clones alone and is incomplete. The repertoire holds about 33,000 clones, with about 81% as singletons. What was sequenced was peripheral blood. The receptors were sampled from a man older than 75 with acute or convalescent COVID-19.

A few counts support this clone. The rearrangement uses TRBV20-1 and TRBJ2-5; D is uncertain. V lost 4 bases, J lost 5 bases, and 8 bases lay in between. There are 11 residues in the CDR3. In germline, CDR1 is DFQATT, CDR2 SNEGSKA (reference sequence). The CDR3 DNA is TGCAGTGCTACCTTTTCGGAGACCCAGTACTTC. Its protein product is CSATFSETQYF.

The V and J genes are TRBV3-1 (or the pseudogene TRBV3-2) and TRBJ1-5, with 8 bases fitting TRBD1. Germline V lookup: CDR1 LGHDT, CDR2 YNNKEL (reference sequence). The CDR3 sequence is 20 residues long. After removal of 4 bases from V and 4 bases from J, the junction contained 21 bases not matched to a gene. CDR3: CASSRRGWDRTRFDNQPQHF. CDR3 nucleotides: TGTGCCAGCAGCCGACGGGGCTGGGACAGGACGAGATTCGATAATCAGCCCCAGCATTTT.

V usage is TRBV2 and J usage is TRBJ2-7, with 9 bases fitting TRBD2. Trimming cost V 2 bases and J 12 bases; bases outside gene matches: 5. The germline CDR1 and CDR2 sequences are SNHLY and FYNNEI. The length of the CDR3 is 12 residues. CDR3 protein: CASSEPPGLAYF. CDR3 bases: TGTGCCAGCAGTGAACCACCGGGACTAGCGTACTTC.

V is TRBV4-1 and J is TRBJ2-1; tentative D call: TRBD1 (6 bases). The CDR3 has 17 amino acids. Trimming left V 4 bases short and J 0 bases short, with 16 bases between. Germline assignment: CDR1 MGHRA and CDR2 YSYEKL. The CDR3 region is CASSRSDSSSSYNEQFF. The CDR3 DNA is TGCGCCAGCAGCCGTTCGGACAGTTCGAGCTCCTACAATGAGCAGTTCTTC.

This chain joins TRBV6-6 and TRBJ2-5; the match to TRBD1 covers 7 bases. The CDR3 totals 15 residues. The ends lost 5 bases at V and 4 bases at J; junction bases unmatched: 10. Germline CDR1 is MNHNY and CDR2 is SVGAGI (reference sequence). The CDR3 loop is CASSNNRGGSETQYF. CDR3 bases: TGTGCCAGCAGTAACAACAGGGGTGGTTCAGAGACCCAGTACTTC.

The gene calls are TRBV14 and TRBJ1-2, with D perhaps TRBD1 (5 bases). Germline CDR1 is SGHDN and CDR2 is FVKESK. The CDR3 totals 13 residues. Trimming took 3 bases from V and 3 from J, leaving 8 bases between them. The CDR3 loop reads CASSQGGYYGYTF. CDR3 DNA sequence: TGTGCCAGCAGCCAGGGGGGGTACTATGGCTACACCTTC.

The chain carries TRBV20-1 and TRBJ1-1, with unresolved D. There are 14 residues in the CDR3. From germline, CDR1 is DFQATT and CDR2 SNEGSKA (reference sequence). V was pared by 3 bases and J by 3 bases, with 14 bases between. DNA of the CDR3: TGCAGTGCTAGTTCCGGGGAAGGCGACACTGAAGCTTTCTTT. Translating gives CSASSGEGDTEAFF.

The chain couples TRBV7-2 to TRBJ2-7; weak D call: TRBD2 (6 bases). Germline CDR1 and CDR2: SGHTA and FQGNSA. V was trimmed by 5 bases and J by 3 bases, leaving 14 bases between them. The length of the CDR3 is 14 residues. The CDR3 loop is CASSPRDGLYEQYF. The CDR3 nucleotides read TGTGCCAGCAGCCCGCGGGACGGACTCTACGAGCAGTACTTC.

This chain uses TRBV5-8 with TRBJ2-7; D is perhaps TRBD2 (6 bases). V was trimmed by 5 bases and J by 5 bases, leaving 14 bases between them. The CDR3 has 13 residues. Germline V CDR1 and CDR2: SGHTS, YDEGEE. CDR3 loop: CASSTGLRDEQYF. CDR3 sequence (DNA): TGTGCCAGCAGTACGGGACTTCGTGACGAGCAGTACTTC.

This sequence joins TRBV5-5 and TRBJ2-3, with TRBD2 matching 9 bases. V lost 2 bases to trimming and J lost 3 bases; unmatched junction nucleotides: 1. Per the germline V gene, CDR1 is SGHKS and CDR2 is YYEKEE (reference sequence). The CDR3 extends over 14 amino acids. The CDR3 protein is CASSFLAGTDTQYF. The CDR3, as DNA: TGTGCCAGCAGCTTCCTAGCGGGGACAGATACGCAGTATTTT.

The chain recombines TRBV20-1 with TRBJ2-5; perhaps TRBD2 as D (6 bases). The V and J ends lost 6 bases and 5 bases respectively, with 10 bases between them. CDR1 is DFQATT, CDR2 SNEGSKA, per germline (reference sequence). The CDR3 extends over 11 amino acids. The CDR3 region is CSAGLVETQYF. The CDR3 bases are TGCAGTGCGGGACTTGTGGAGACCCAGTACTTC.

The rearrangement links TRBV11-2 to TRBJ2-7; D is perhaps TRBD2 (6 bases). Germline-derived CDR1 and CDR2 are SGHAT and FQNNGV. The length of the CDR3 is 13 residues. The germline V and J ends were trimmed by 2 bases and 4 bases, with 9 bases remaining between them. This CDR3 is CASSLLAAYEQYF. CDR3 in DNA: TGTGCCAGCAGCTTATTAGCGGCATACGAGCAGTACTTC.

This clone was recorded once. V and J are TRBV3-1 (or the pseudogene TRBV3-2) and TRBJ1-1; 8 bases are a match to TRBD1. CDR1 and CDR2 from the germline V gene are LGHDT and YNNKEL (reference sequence). The CDR3 extends over 13 amino acids. Unmatched junction bases numbered 5, after V lost 5 bases and J lost 6 bases. CDR3 nucleotides: TGTGCCAGCAGCGGGACAGGTCGTCCTGAAGCTTTCTTT. This translates into CASSGTGRPEAFF.

The gene calls are TRBV2 and TRBJ1-2, with TRBD1 matching over 7 bases. CDR1 and CDR2 from the germline V gene are SNHLY and FYNNEI. Germline trimming cut 8 bases from V and 0 bases from J; bases unmatched to any gene: 6. CDR3 length equals 14 residues. The CDR3 spells CASSGDRTNYGYTF. The CDR3 nucleotides are TGTGCCAGCTCCGGGGACAGAACTAACTATGGCTACACCTTC.

This chain links TRBV7-3 with TRBJ1-1; possible D gene TRBD1, 5 bases. Germline CDR1 SGHTA, CDR2 FQGTGA. Trimming shortened V by 4 bases and J by 4 bases, and 16 bases separated the two germline ends. CDR3 length: 15 amino acids. The CDR3 bases are TGTGCCAGCAGCTCCCAAGGTCAGGGAGGCACTGAAGCTTTCTTT. Its protein product is CASSSQGQGGTEAFF. Complete variable domain (other parts from reference TRBV7-3 and TRBJ1-1): GAGVSQTPSNKVTEKGKYVELRCDPISGHTALYWYRQSLGQGPEFLIYFQGTGAADDSGLPNDRFFAVRPEGSVSTLKIQRTERGDSAVYLCASSSQGQGGTEAFFGQGTRLTVV.

This chain uses TRBV10-1 with TRBJ2-7; weak D call: TRBD1 (6 bases). This CDR3 spans 15 amino acids. Between the trimmed V and J ends, which lost 0 bases and 0 bases, there was a span of 9 bases. Germline CDR1 is WNHNN and CDR2 is SYGVQD (reference sequence). The CDR3 DNA reads as TGCGCCAGCAGTGAGTCGGCAGGGGACTCCTACGAGCAGTACTTC. It is translated as CASSESAGDSYEQYF.

This chain connects TRBV5-3 to TRBJ1-2, with 7 bases matching TRBD1. TRBV5-3 qualifies as an ORF whose function is uncertain. The CDR3 sequence is 12 residues long. The trim removed 4 bases at V and 13 bases at J, leaving 10 bases unmatched. The DNA of the CDR3 is TGTGCCAGAAGCCCCGGGACAGAGCATATCACCTTC. Translating gives CARSPGTEHITF.

The chain has TRBV5-1 and TRBJ2-6, with a tentative D call TRBD1 (5 bases). The V and J ends lost 4 bases and 3 bases respectively, with 17 bases between them. Germline CDR1 SGHRS, CDR2 YFSETQ. This CDR3 is built from 17 residues. The chain's CDR3 is CASSPFPSGNGANVLTF. Written as DNA, the CDR3 is TGCGCCAGCAGCCCGTTTCCATCAGGGAATGGGGCCAACGTCCTGACTTTC.

The V gene is TRBV7-2, the J gene TRBJ1-2, with TRBD1 matching over 7 bases. V lost 4 bases, J lost 6 bases, and 8 bases stayed unmatched. CDR1 and CDR2 (germline): SGHTA, FQGNSA. CDR3 size: 14 residues. For the CDR3, the DNA is TGTGCCAGCAGCTCCCAACAGGGGTGGGATGGCTACACCTTC. It codes for CASSSQQGWDGYTF.

The genes are TRBV12-5 and TRBJ1-2, with D perhaps TRBD1 (5 bases). V was shortened by 4 bases and J by 7 bases, with 13 bases between the two germline ends. CDR1 and CDR2 (germline): LGHNT, FRNRAP. The CDR3 has 13 amino acids. The CDR3 DNA sequence: TGTGCTAGTGGTTCGGGCAGGGAGGTTGGCTACACCTTC. Translating gives CASGSGREVGYTF.

The chain joins TRBV29-1 to TRBJ1-1, with D unclear. V lost 4 bases and J lost 1, with 7 bases in between. The germline gives CDR1 SQVTM, CDR2 ANQGSEA. The CDR3 runs to 12 residues. The DNA of the CDR3 is TGCAGCGTTGCCTTCGGGAACACTGAAGCTTTCTTT. Translated, it gives CSVAFGNTEAFF.

The V gene is TRBV4-2, the J gene TRBJ1-3, with D perhaps matching TRBD1 (6 bases). Per germline, CDR1 LGHNA and CDR2 YNFKEQ. Trimming stripped 4 bases from V and 0 bases from J, with 13 bases between. This CDR3 spans 16 amino acids. CDR3 residues: CASSPTGTLSGNTIYF. CDR3 nucleotide sequence: TGTGCCAGCAGCCCAACAGGGACACTCTCTGGAAACACCATATATTTT.

The rearrangement links TRBV5-6 to TRBJ1-1; 8 bases fit TRBD1. The V segment lost 5 bases and the J segment 4 bases; nucleotides outside the gene matches: 10. The CDR3 runs to 15 residues. Per the germline V gene, CDR1 is SGHDT and CDR2 is YYEEEE. The CDR3 coding sequence is TGTGCCAGCAGATGGCAGGGGGCGCTGGGCACTGAAGCTTTCTTT. This sequence encodes CASRWQGALGTEAFF.

V gene TRBV4-2 combines with J gene TRBJ2-2; a weak D match, TRBD2 (7 bases). Trimming stripped 0 bases from V and 3 bases from J, with 11 bases between. CDR1 and CDR2 from the germline V gene are LGHNA and YNFKEQ. The CDR3 length is 16 residues. This CDR3 reads CASSQERGGDTGELFF. The CDR3 region has the DNA TGTGCCAGCAGCCAAGAAAGAGGGGGGGACACCGGGGAGCTGTTTTTT.

The V gene is TRBV7-2, the J gene TRBJ2-3, with a tentative D call TRBD1 (6 bases). V dropped 6 bases and J dropped 5 bases, with 15 bases sitting between them. Germline CDR1 and CDR2: SGHTA and FQGNSA. CDR3 length: 14 residues. The CDR3 bases are TGTGCCAGCAGTATCAGGGGAGCAGGAGATACGCAGTATTTT. It translates to CASSIRGAGDTQYF.

This chain uses TRBV18 with TRBJ1-5; D unresolved. This CDR3 spans 16 amino acids. V was shortened by 3 bases and J by 4 bases, with 16 bases between the two germline ends. Germline lookup yields CDR1 KGHSH and CDR2 LQKENI. CDR3 sequence: CASSPGEGGPNQPQHF. The DNA for the CDR3 is TGTGCCAGCTCACCGGGCGAGGGAGGCCCTAATCAGCCCCAGCATTTT.

The rearrangement joins TRBV7-3 to TRBJ2-5; perhaps TRBD2 as D (7 bases). CDR1 is SGHTA, CDR2 FQGTGA, per germline. V lost 6 bases, J lost 2 bases, and 31 bases lay in between. The CDR3 loop spans 20 amino acids. Here the CDR3 reads CASRPTILPSEGGGQETQYF. Written as DNA, the CDR3 is TGTGCCAGCAGACCGACTATCTTACCCTCGGAGGGGGGGGGACAAGAGACCCAGTACTTC.

This clone was detected only a few times. The gene calls are TRBV24-1 and TRBJ2-2; 11 bases are a match to TRBD2. Germline loops: CDR1 KGHDR, CDR2 SFDVKD. CDR3 size: 15 residues. With V trimmed by 4 bases and J by 6 bases, 3 bases remained unmatched. CDR3 bases: TGTGCCACCAGTGAGCCGACTAGCGGGGCCGGGGAGCTGTTTTTT. This gives the protein CATSEPTSGAGELFF.